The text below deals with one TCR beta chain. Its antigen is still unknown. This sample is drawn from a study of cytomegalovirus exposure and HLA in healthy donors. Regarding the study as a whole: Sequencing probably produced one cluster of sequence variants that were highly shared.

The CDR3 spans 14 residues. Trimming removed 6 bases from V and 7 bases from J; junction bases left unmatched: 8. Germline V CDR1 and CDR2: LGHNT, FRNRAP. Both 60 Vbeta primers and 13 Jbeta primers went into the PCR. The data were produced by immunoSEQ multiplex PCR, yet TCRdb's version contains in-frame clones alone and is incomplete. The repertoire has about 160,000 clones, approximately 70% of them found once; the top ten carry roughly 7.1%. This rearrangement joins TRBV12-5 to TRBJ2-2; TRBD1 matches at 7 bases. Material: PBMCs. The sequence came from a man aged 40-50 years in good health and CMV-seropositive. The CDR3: CASGRGQANGELFF. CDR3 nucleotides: TGTGCTAGTGGAAGAGGACAGGCTAACGGGGAGCTGTTTTTT.